This TCR beta chain was found in a study of PD-1 blockade in classical Hodgkin lymphoma. On this clone itself: Its specificity is unknown.

Study-wide findings and caveats: Partial responders and progressors had significantly lower baseline TCR diversity. Newly diagnosed patients were reported to exhibit reduced baseline TCR diversity relative to healthy donors. The drivers behind the repertoire differences, possibly disease activity or prior therapy, remain undefined.

Measured with immunoSEQ multiplex PCR; TCRdb has only the in-frame clones, and not every one. The sample includes about 93,000 clones, around 80% of them seen just once. Noted time point: cycle 4 day 1 (C4D1), after less than 7 weeks of nivolumab. Brentuximab vedotin exposure varied among the patients, all of whom had relapsed after autologous stem cell transplantation. The receptor was derived from a human donor with classical Hodgkin lymphoma. Sequences were derived from peripheral blood mononuclear cells (PBMCs), sampled before the fourth cycle of nivolumab.

CDR3 coding DNA: TGTGCCAGCGAACCTCCCGGGACAGGGGGCAATCAGCCCCAGCATTTT. This translates into CASEPPGTGGNQPQHF. The chain uses TRBV19 and TRBJ1-5, with 10 nucleotides matching TRBD1. This CDR3 spans 16 amino acids. The J segment lost 2 bases and the V segment lost 9 bases, leaving 10 bases of the junction unmatched. Per germline, CDR1 LNHDA and CDR2 SQIVND (reference sequence).